This entry is about one T cell receptor (beta chain). In the original workflow: How many nucleated cells were present was estimated from reference gene primer amplification. Clones were sequenced by immunoSEQ multiplex PCR, and TCRdb holds only the in-frame ones, with some missing. The DNA was the basis for D and trimming; V, J and clone size are from that table. The table records 200,000 or so clones, 80% of them present only once. The sample belongs to a study of blood T cell repertoires in COVID-19. Study overall: There were acute and convalescent COVID-19 samples, and they came from the United States, Italy and Spain. T cells, B-cell-depleted T cells, or PBMCs provided the cDNA or gDNA that served as material.

Cohorts were based on clinical histories the participants reported. The CDR3 extends over 13 amino acids. Looked up from germline, CDR1 is MNHEY and CDR2 is SVGAGI. Trimming pared 0 bases from V and 11 bases from J, leaving 13 bases between. The TCR was taken from a woman in her thirties or forties with acute COVID-19. The rearrangement uses TRBV6-5 and TRBJ1-1; D may be TRBD1 (6 bases). The sample taken for sequencing was PBMCs or T cells enriched from blood (not recorded which). As DNA, the CDR3 is TGTGCCAGCAGTTACTCAGGGGGGGTTCGGGCTTTCTTT. It codes for CASSYSGGVRAFF.